This T cell receptor beta chain was sequenced in a study of shared clonotypes between healthy human individuals. Overall study: Per-donor plates numbered three CD4 naive, three CD4 memory, two CD8 naive and one CD8 memory.

Donors were healthy HIV-negative adults without recently reported acute infections or vaccinations. This clone was seen just once. Its antigen is as yet unknown. Different DNA sequences within this sample yield the same CDR3. Study results and caveats: A reduction in generation probabilities was seen for non-shared clonotypes relative to those shared by all four donors. Naive CD4 clonotypes were shared across several donors at around 5.4%.

Measured with immunoSEQ multiplex PCR; TCRdb has only the in-frame clones, and not every one. The table lists a few million clones, around 94% of them singletons. Sequenced sample: naive CD4+ T cells sorted from blood. This sample's subset: CD45RA+ positively selected. The TCR comes from a young man in good health.

In nucleotides, the CDR3 is TGTGCCAGCAGTCCTTACAACACCGGGGAGCTGTTTTTT. Protein product: CASSPYNTGELFF. The chain has TRBV28 and TRBJ2-2; D not certain. In germline, CDR1 is MDHEN, CDR2 SYDVKM. Trimming shortened V by 5 bases and J by 2 bases, and 6 bases separated the two germline ends. The CDR3 covers 13 residues. The complete variable domain, with remaining parts taken from reference TRBV28 and TRBJ2-2, reads DVKVTQSSRYLVKRTGEKVFLECVQDMDHENMFWYRQDPGLGLRLIYFSYDVKMKEKGDIPEGYSVSREKKERFSLILESASTNQTSMYLCASSPYNTGELFFGEGSRLTVL.